This is a list of T cell receptor beta chains from one sample in a study of Ad26.COV2.S vaccination and SARS-CoV-2 variants. TCRdb's copy holds only in-frame clones and misses some; the assay was immunoSEQ multiplex PCR. The table records around 300,000 clones, 85% to 90% of them present only once. The sequencing used peripheral blood, collected in a trial of Ad26.COV2.S vaccine versus placebo. The receptors shown here come from a person between 18 and 65 years old who received the Ad26.COV2.S COVID-19 vaccine or a placebo. Each CDR3 is given with its conserved first and last residue. A D gene is named only where the DNA matches it firmly. Some rows mark clone size as missing; the rest say once, few, many or name a class of expanded clone.

D gene: .; V gene: TRBV2; clone size: once; J gene: TRBJ1-4; CDR3 DNA: TGTGCCAACAGCCTGGACAGTTTCAATGAAAAACTGTTTTTT; CDR3 protein: CANSLDSFNEKLFF
D gene: TRBD1; V gene: TRBV28; clone size: .; J gene: TRBJ2-7; CDR3 DNA: TGTGCCAGCAGTTTGATCGGACAGGGGATCTACGAGCAGTACTTC; CDR3 protein: CASSLIGQGIYEQYF
D gene: TRBD1; V gene: TRBV27; clone size: .; J gene: TRBJ2-1; CDR3 DNA: TGTGCCAGCAGGCCAAACGGGGACAGCGGACCTAGCTCCTACAATGAGCAGTTCTTC; CDR3 protein: CASRPNGDSGPSSYNEQFF
D gene: .; V gene: TRBV29-1; clone size: .; J gene: TRBJ1-4; CDR3 DNA: TGCAGCGTTAACAGCCTCTCGGGACTGTTTTTT; CDR3 protein: CSVNSLSGLFF
D gene: TRBD1; V gene: TRBV6-5; clone size: .; J gene: TRBJ1-2; CDR3 DNA: TGTGCCAGCAGTTCCAGGACAGGGCCCCCCACCTACACCTTC; CDR3 protein: CASSSRTGPPTYTF
D gene: TRBD1; V gene: TRBV7-2; clone size: .; J gene: TRBJ1-2; CDR3 DNA: TGTGCCAGCAGCTTGGATTATAACAGGGGCGGCTATGGCTACACCTTC; CDR3 protein: CASSLDYNRGGYGYTF
D gene: TRBD2; V gene: TRBV27; clone size: .; J gene: TRBJ2-5; CDR3 DNA: TGTGCCAGCAGTGCGGGACTAGGTTTTACCCAGTACTTC; CDR3 protein: CASSAGLGFTQYF
D gene: .; V gene: TRBV27; clone size: .; J gene: TRBJ2-1; CDR3 DNA: TGTGCCAGCAGTTTGATTGTGGGGATGAGTAATGAGCAGTTCTTC; CDR3 protein: CASSLIVGMSNEQFF
D gene: TRBD1; V gene: TRBV28; clone size: .; J gene: TRBJ1-4; CDR3 DNA: TGTGCCAGCAGTTTTGGAGGGGGCTGGAGTGGGACTAATGAAAAACTGTTTTTT; CDR3 protein: CASSFGGGWSGTNEKLFF
D gene: .; V gene: TRBV5-1; clone size: .; J gene: TRBJ1-2; CDR3 DNA: TGCGCCAGCAGCTTGGTAGAAGGAAATAATGGCTACACCTTC; CDR3 protein: CASSLVEGNNGYTF
D gene: TRBD2; V gene: TRBV27; clone size: .; J gene: TRBJ2-1; CDR3 DNA: TGTGCCAGCAGTTTAACTAGCGGGGGGGCAAGCAATGAGCAGTTCTTC; CDR3 protein: CASSLTSGGASNEQFF
D gene: .; V gene: TRBV28; clone size: .; J gene: TRBJ2-3; CDR3 DNA: TGTGCCAGCAGCAGCCTTGCATGGAGCACAGATACGCAGTATTTT; CDR3 protein: CASSSLAWSTDTQYF
D gene: .; V gene: TRBV30; clone size: .; J gene: TRBJ1-3; CDR3 DNA: TGTGCCTGGAGTTGGGGAGTGGACACCATATATTTT; CDR3 protein: CAWSWGVDTIYF
D gene: TRBD1; V gene: TRBV7-2; clone size: .; J gene: TRBJ1-4; CDR3 DNA: TGTGCCAGCAGCACTACAGGGGGCGCGGGGGAAAAACTGTTTTTT; CDR3 protein: CASSTTGGAGEKLFF
D gene: TRBD1; V gene: TRBV5-1; clone size: .; J gene: TRBJ2-1; CDR3 DNA: TGCGCCAGCAGCTTGGCTTGGACAGGGTTCGTCAATGAGCAGTTCTTC; CDR3 protein: CASSLAWTGFVNEQFF
D gene: TRBD1; V gene: TRBV13; clone size: .; J gene: TRBJ2-7; CDR3 DNA: TGTGCCAGCAGCCCGCCCACAGGGGGGTACTCCTACGAGCAGTACTTC; CDR3 protein: CASSPPTGGYSYEQYF
D gene: TRBD1; V gene: TRBV5-4; clone size: .; J gene: TRBJ2-1; CDR3 DNA: TGTGCCAGCAGCCGTAGAGGGACAGCGAACTACAATGAGCAGTTCTTC; CDR3 protein: CASSRRGTANYNEQFF
D gene: TRBD1; V gene: TRBV6-5; clone size: .; J gene: TRBJ1-6; CDR3 DNA: TGTGCCAGCAGTTACGCCGGGACAGGGGATTCACCCCTCCACTTT; CDR3 protein: CASSYAGTGDSPLHF
D gene: TRBD2; V gene: TRBV4-3; clone size: .; J gene: TRBJ2-6; CDR3 DNA: TGCGCCAGCAGCCAAGCCGGGGGGGCGGCTGGGGCCAACGTCCTGACTTTC; CDR3 protein: CASSQAGGAAGANVLTF
D gene: .; V gene: TRBV30; clone size: .; J gene: TRBJ1-1; CDR3 DNA: TGTGCCTGGAACCCCTGGGGGCCAGTTACTGAAGCTTTCTTT; CDR3 protein: CAWNPWGPVTEAFF
D gene: TRBD1; V gene: TRBV3-1/TRBV3-2; clone size: once; J gene: TRBJ1-3; CDR3 DNA: TGTGCCAGCAGCCTCCGGACAGGCTCTGGAAACACCATATATTTT; CDR3 protein: CASSLRTGSGNTIYF
D gene: .; V gene: TRBV7-3; clone size: .; J gene: TRBJ2-2; CDR3 DNA: TGTGCCAGCAGCTTAAGGCTCACCGGGGAGCTGTTTTTT; CDR3 protein: CASSLRLTGELFF
D gene: .; V gene: TRBV6-2/TRBV6-3; clone size: .; J gene: TRBJ1-2; CDR3 DNA: TGTGCCAGCAGTAAACCAGGGTATGGCTACACCTTC; CDR3 protein: CASSKPGYGYTF
D gene: TRBD2; V gene: TRBV6-2/TRBV6-3; clone size: .; J gene: TRBJ2-1; CDR3 DNA: TGTGCCAGCAGCCTTTACGATAGCGGGAGGTGGTACAATGAGCAGTTCTTC; CDR3 protein: CASSLYDSGRWYNEQFF
D gene: .; V gene: TRBV28; clone size: .; J gene: TRBJ1-1; CDR3 DNA: TGTGCCAGCAGGCTGGGGCCCCCGACCCGATACACTGAAGCTTTCTTT; CDR3 protein: CASRLGPPTRYTEAFF
D gene: TRBD2; V gene: TRBV11-3; clone size: .; J gene: TRBJ2-3; CDR3 DNA: TGTGCCAGCAGCTGGAAGCGGGAGGGGACAGATACGCAGTATTTT; CDR3 protein: CASSWKREGTDTQYF
D gene: TRBD1; V gene: TRBV7-9; clone size: few; J gene: TRBJ2-2; CDR3 DNA: TGTGCCAGCAGCCCACAGGGGCGATGGACCGGGGAGCTGTTTTTT; CDR3 protein: CASSPQGRWTGELFF
D gene: TRBD1; V gene: TRBV27; clone size: once; J gene: TRBJ1-6; CDR3 DNA: TGTGCCAGCAGTCCAAAGAGCCGGACAGGGGCCGTGGCACCCCTCCACTTT; CDR3 protein: CASSPKSRTGAVAPLHF
D gene: TRBD2; V gene: TRBV19; clone size: .; J gene: TRBJ2-5; CDR3 DNA: TGTGCCAGTAGGACGGGGGGGAGAGGAGAGACCCAGTACTTC; CDR3 protein: CASRTGGRGETQYF
D gene: TRBD2; V gene: TRBV5-4; clone size: .; J gene: TRBJ2-2; CDR3 DNA: TGTGCCAGCAGCTGGACTAGCGGGAACACCGGGGAGCTGTTTTTT; CDR3 protein: CASSWTSGNTGELFF
D gene: .; V gene: TRBV5-8; clone size: .; J gene: TRBJ2-1; CDR3 DNA: TGTGCCAGCAGCTTGGACAGGGTCGGGGAGCAGTTCTTC; CDR3 protein: CASSLDRVGEQFF
D gene: TRBD1; V gene: TRBV14; clone size: .; J gene: TRBJ1-1; CDR3 DNA: TGTGCCAGCAGCCAAAATTTACAGGGGAAAGCTTTCTTT; CDR3 protein: CASSQNLQGKAFF
D gene: .; V gene: TRBV29-1; clone size: .; J gene: TRBJ1-3; CDR3 DNA: TGCAGCGTTGCACGTTTACCGGGACTGGGAGTTGGAAACACCATATATTTT; CDR3 protein: CSVARLPGLGVGNTIYF
D gene: .; V gene: TRBV4-3; clone size: .; J gene: TRBJ1-5; CDR3 DNA: TGCGCCAGCAGCTCGAGGAGGTCCAGCAATGAACCCCAGCATTTT; CDR3 protein: CASSSRRSSNEPQHF
D gene: .; V gene: TRBV27; clone size: .; J gene: TRBJ1-1; CDR3 DNA: TGTGCCAGCAGTTATCGGGGGATGAACACTGAAGCTTTCTTT; CDR3 protein: CASSYRGMNTEAFF
D gene: TRBD1; V gene: TRBV27; clone size: .; J gene: TRBJ1-2; CDR3 DNA: TGTGCCAGCAGTTTCCGATGGACAGGGGGCGCGGACGGCTACACCTTC; CDR3 protein: CASSFRWTGGADGYTF
D gene: .; V gene: TRBV5-1; clone size: .; J gene: TRBJ2-6; CDR3 DNA: TGCGCCAGCAGCCCGGGACACACAACCTCTGGGGCCAACGTCCTGACTTTC; CDR3 protein: CASSPGHTTSGANVLTF
D gene: .; V gene: TRBV29-1; clone size: .; J gene: TRBJ2-1; CDR3 DNA: TGCAGCGTTGCCGGGACATTGGAGGAGGGAAGGGGCCACAATGAGCAGTTCTTC; CDR3 protein: CSVAGTLEEGRGHNEQFF
D gene: .; V gene: TRBV11-3; clone size: .; J gene: TRBJ2-3; CDR3 DNA: TGTGCCAGCAGCTCACACCAATCCCCCACAGATACGCAGTATTTT; CDR3 protein: CASSSHQSPTDTQYF
D gene: .; V gene: TRBV7-9; clone size: once; J gene: TRBJ2-5; CDR3 DNA: TGTGCCAGCAGCCAAGGGACAAGCCAAGAGACCCAGTACTTC; CDR3 protein: CASSQGTSQETQYF
D gene: .; V gene: TRBV24-1; clone size: few; J gene: TRBJ1-5; CDR3 DNA: TGTGCCACCCAATTGGGAAGCAATCAGCCCCAGCATTTT; CDR3 protein: CATQLGSNQPQHF
D gene: .; V gene: TRBV6-5; clone size: .; J gene: TRBJ1-4; CDR3 DNA: TGTGCCAGCAGTCACAGCGGTGAAAAACTGTTTTTT; CDR3 protein: CASSHSGEKLFF
D gene: .; V gene: TRBV7-2; clone size: .; J gene: TRBJ1-1; CDR3 DNA: TGTGCCAGCAGCTCATCCTTCGAAGCTTTCTTT; CDR3 protein: CASSSSFEAFF
D gene: .; V gene: TRBV28; clone size: .; J gene: TRBJ2-1; CDR3 DNA: TGTGCCAGCAGTTCCCCGAAGCGGGCTGATTACAATGAGCAGTTCTTC; CDR3 protein: CASSSPKRADYNEQFF
D gene: .; V gene: TRBV27; clone size: .; J gene: TRBJ2-3; CDR3 DNA: TGTGCCAGCAGTTCGAGGACAGCCACAGATACGCAGTATTTT; CDR3 protein: CASSSRTATDTQYF
D gene: .; V gene: TRBV9; clone size: .; J gene: TRBJ1-1; CDR3 DNA: TGTGCCAGCAGCGCTCAGACCCTCGGGAACACTGAAGCTTTCTTT; CDR3 protein: CASSAQTLGNTEAFF
D gene: .; V gene: TRBV25-1; clone size: few; J gene: TRBJ1-1; CDR3 DNA: TGTGCCAGCAGTTACTACACCGGATCCATGAACACTGAAGCTTTCTTT; CDR3 protein: CASSYYTGSMNTEAFF
D gene: .; V gene: TRBV5-4; clone size: .; J gene: TRBJ2-1; CDR3 DNA: TGTGCCAGCAACCCAGGGGGACTCTACAATGAGCAGTTCTTC; CDR3 protein: CASNPGGLYNEQFF